This is a list of T cell receptor beta chains from one sample in a study of blood T cell repertoires in COVID-19. Produced via immunoSEQ multiplex PCR; TCRdb's table is partial and in-frame only. The sample gives 150,000 to 200,000 clones, more than 75% of which show up once; around 1.1% is in the top ten. The specimen sequenced was peripheral blood. Source of these receptors: a middle-aged man with acute or convalescent COVID-19. Both conserved end residues are trimmed from each CDR3. The D gene is left open where the match is weak.

j_call v_call d_call cdr3_aa
TRBJ2-1 TRBV13 TRBD2 ASSPGTSVPESYNEQF
TRBJ2-7 TRBV19 - ASKPSAGDYEQY
TRBJ1-5 TRBV6-5 TRBD1 ASRSQGALTGPQH
TRBJ1-4 TRBV5-6 - ASSLSTERINEKLF
TRBJ2-1 TRBV10-3 TRBD1 AVSRTGAIHEQF
TRBJ2-2 TRBV7-2 TRBD2 ASSLTRGDTGELF
TRBJ2-7 TRBV5-1 - ASSLEQARSYEQY
TRBJ1-2 TRBV24-1 TRBD1 ATSVSPGTGKGYGYT
TRBJ1-1 TRBV29-1 - SVAAQMNTEAF
TRBJ2-7 TRBV29-1 TRBD1 SVEGQGNEQY
TRBJ2-1 TRBV5-4 TRBD2 ASSFGGGAYNEQF
TRBJ2-5 TRBV5-4 - ASSQLDGKETQY
TRBJ1-1 TRBV27 - ASSPPGTEAF
TRBJ2-6 TRBV4-3 - ASSHDFSSSGANVLT
TRBJ2-3 TRBV6-5 - ASSPGTISTDTQY
TRBJ1-5 TRBV18 - ASSGQGGSGQPQH
TRBJ1-5 TRBV7-2 - ASTSGGNSNQPQH
TRBJ2-2 TRBV5-4 TRBD1 ASNKRGGGTGGTGELF
TRBJ2-3 TRBV7-9 - ASSSSLVPQY
TRBJ2-7 TRBV11-2 - ASSATPYEQY
TRBJ1-1 TRBV29-1 - SVDPGMNTEAF
TRBJ1-1 TRBV29-1 - SAEGSGRGTEAF
TRBJ1-1 TRBV6-4 - ASSDSPGSGAAF
TRBJ2-7 TRBV28 TRBD1 ASRGQGASVQY
TRBJ2-7 TRBV9 TRBD1 ASSETGSSYEQY
TRBJ2-7 TRBV28 - ASSLLDSYEQY
TRBJ2-2 TRBV7-3 TRBD1 ASSPTGGIGELF
TRBJ1-1 TRBV3-1/TRBV3-2 - ASSRQDNTEAF
TRBJ2-1 TRBV5-1 - ASSLRQGHEQF
TRBJ1-1 TRBV30 - AWGRVAEAF
TRBJ2-1 TRBV7-9 - ASSPRGAGADYNEQF
TRBJ2-7 TRBV12-3/TRBV12-4 - ASSLDSAYEQY
TRBJ1-1 TRBV6-5 TRBD1 ASRPDRGWNTEAF
TRBJ1-1 TRBV3-1/TRBV3-2 TRBD1 ASSQPTGGGKTEAF
TRBJ1-2 TRBV13 - ASSLGQNYGYT
TRBJ1-3 TRBV29-1 - SVDGGSNTIY
TRBJ1-6 TRBV18 - ASSPWADGQNNSPLH
TRBJ2-7 TRBV4-1 - ASSQTGKGSYEQY
TRBJ1-2 TRBV24-1 - ATSDPAGRSGGLYGYT
TRBJ1-5 TRBV3-1/TRBV3-2 - ASSQDRQPQH
TRBJ2-3 TRBV7-8 - ASSLRGQASTQY
TRBJ2-6 TRBV28 TRBD1 ATTRQGLFGANVLT
TRBJ2-3 TRBV6-5 TRBD2 ASSWTSGVAVDTQY
TRBJ2-7 TRBV25-1 - ASSDWGAEQY
TRBJ2-3 TRBV5-4 TRBD2 ASSPTSGGGRTDTQY
TRBJ2-2 TRBV4-2 - ASSQDINTGELF
TRBJ1-2 TRBV27 - ASRASGFYGYT
TRBJ2-3 TRBV5-1 - ASSSTESLTGDTQY
TRBJ1-5 TRBV2 - ASSGGQPQH
TRBJ2-7 TRBV6-5 TRBD1 AGPDRAYEQY
TRBJ1-2 TRBV7-3 TRBD1 ASSPGQGVGYT